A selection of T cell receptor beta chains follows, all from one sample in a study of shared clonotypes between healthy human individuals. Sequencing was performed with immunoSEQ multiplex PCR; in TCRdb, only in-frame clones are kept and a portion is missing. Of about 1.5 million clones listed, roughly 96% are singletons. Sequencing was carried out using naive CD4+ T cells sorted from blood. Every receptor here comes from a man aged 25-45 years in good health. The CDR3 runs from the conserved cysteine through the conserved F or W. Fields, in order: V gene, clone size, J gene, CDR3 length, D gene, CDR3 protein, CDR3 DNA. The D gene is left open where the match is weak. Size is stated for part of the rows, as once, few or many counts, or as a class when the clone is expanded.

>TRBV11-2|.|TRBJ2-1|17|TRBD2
CASSPRGSGSGWNEQFF
TGTGCCAGCAGCCCCCGGGGTAGCGGGAGTGGGTGGAATGAGCAGTTCTTC
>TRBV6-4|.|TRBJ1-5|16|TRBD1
CASSDRDRVPNQPQHF
TGTGCCAGCAGTGACCGGGACAGGGTTCCAAATCAGCCCCAGCATTTT
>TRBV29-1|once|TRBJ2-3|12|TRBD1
CSVGQSTDTQYF
TGCAGCGTGGGACAGAGCACAGATACGCAGTATTTT
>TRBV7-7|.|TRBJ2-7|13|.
CASSLAGGYEQYF
TGTGCTAGCAGCTTAGCAGGCGGCTACGAGCAGTACTTC
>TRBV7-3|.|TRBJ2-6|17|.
CASSLTGQPSGANVLTF
TGTGCCAGCAGCTTAACTGGACAGCCATCTGGGGCCAACGTCCTGACTTTC
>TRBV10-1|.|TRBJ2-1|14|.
CASSKPGLPREQFF
TGCGCCAGCAGTAAACCGGGACTCCCTCGAGAGCAGTTCTTC
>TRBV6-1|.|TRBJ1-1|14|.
CASSVTMWPTEAFF
TGTGCCAGCAGTGTAACAATGTGGCCCACTGAAGCTTTCTTT
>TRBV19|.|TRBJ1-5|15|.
CASSGSKHPYQPQHF
TGTGCCAGTAGTGGGTCGAAACACCCGTATCAGCCCCAGCATTTT
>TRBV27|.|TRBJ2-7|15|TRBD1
CASSTTGWDSYEQYF
TGTGCCAGCAGTACGACAGGGTGGGACTCCTACGAGCAGTACTTC
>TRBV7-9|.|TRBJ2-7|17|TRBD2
CASREETSGRTSHEQYF
TGTGCCAGCAGGGAAGAGACTAGCGGGAGGACTTCCCACGAGCAGTACTTC
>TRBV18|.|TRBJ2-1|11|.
CASSQTGEQFF
TGTGCCAGCTCACAGACGGGTGAGCAGTTCTTC
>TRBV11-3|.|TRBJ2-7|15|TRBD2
CASSLDPGSGSTQYF
TGTGCCAGCAGCTTAGATCCGGGGAGCGGGAGCACGCAGTACTTC
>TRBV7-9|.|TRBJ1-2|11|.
CASSLEGGYTF
TGTGCCAGCAGCTTAGAGGGGGGCTACACCTTC
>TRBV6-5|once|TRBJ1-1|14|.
CASSPHNFKTEAFF
TGTGCCAGCAGTCCCCATAATTTTAAGACTGAAGCTTTCTTT
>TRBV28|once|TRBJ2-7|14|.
CASSLFYGDYEQYF
TGTGCCAGCAGTTTATTCTACGGAGACTACGAGCAGTACTTC
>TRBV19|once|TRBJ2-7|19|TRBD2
CASSSSPRPGTSSDYEQYF
TGTGCCAGTAGTTCCTCCCCCAGGCCCGGGACTAGCAGCGACTACGAGCAGTACTTC
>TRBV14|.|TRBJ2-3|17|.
CASSQTPLRDFTDTQYF
TGTGCCAGCAGCCAGACGCCCCTGAGGGACTTCACAGATACGCAGTATTTT
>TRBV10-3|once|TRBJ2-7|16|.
CAISDTSGLSSYEQYF
TGTGCCATCAGTGATACTTCGGGACTGTCTTCCTACGAGCAGTACTTC
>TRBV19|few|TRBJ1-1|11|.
CASTGYVEAFF
TGTGCCAGTACGGGGTATGTTGAAGCTTTCTTT
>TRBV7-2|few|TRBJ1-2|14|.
CASSLLGHRYGYTF
TGTGCCAGCAGCCTGCTTGGCCACCGATATGGCTACACCTTC
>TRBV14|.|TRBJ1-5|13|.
CASSQQGNQPQHF
TGTGCCAGCAGCCAACAGGGAAATCAGCCCCAGCATTTT
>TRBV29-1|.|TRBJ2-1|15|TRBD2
CSVPRGTSAYNEQFF
TGCAGCGTTCCTAGAGGGACTAGCGCGTACAATGAGCAGTTCTTC
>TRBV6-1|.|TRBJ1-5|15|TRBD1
CASRVTGDSNQPQHF
TGTGCCAGCAGGGTAACAGGGGATAGCAATCAGCCCCAGCATTTT
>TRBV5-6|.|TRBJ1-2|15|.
CASTEMGRPNYGYTF
TGTGCCAGCACCGAAATGGGGAGGCCTAACTATGGCTACACCTTC
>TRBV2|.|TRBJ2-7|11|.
CASSRSDEQYF
TGTGCCAGCAGTAGGTCTGACGAGCAGTACTTC
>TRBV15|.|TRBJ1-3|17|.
CATSRDPGVSSGNTIYF
TGTGCCACCAGCAGAGACCCAGGGGTTTCCTCTGGAAACACCATATATTTT
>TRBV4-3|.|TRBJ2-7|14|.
CASSQERAGVEQYF
TGCGCCAGCAGCCAAGAGAGGGCAGGGGTCGAGCAGTACTTC
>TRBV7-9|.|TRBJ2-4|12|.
CASSLERHIQYF
TGTGCCAGCAGCTTAGAGAGGCATATTCAGTACTTC
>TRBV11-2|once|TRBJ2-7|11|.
CASSFPYEQYF
TGTGCCAGCAGCTTCCCCTACGAGCAGTACTTC
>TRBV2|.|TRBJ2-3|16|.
CASSEARGLGGDTQYF
TGTGCCAGCAGTGAAGCGCGCGGCTTGGGGGGAGATACGCAGTATTTT
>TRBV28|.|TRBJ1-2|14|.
CASSLGGGAHGYTF
TGTGCCAGCAGTTTAGGCGGGGGAGCCCATGGCTACACCTTC
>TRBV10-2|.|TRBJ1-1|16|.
CASSETLRLRGTEAFF
TGCGCCAGCAGTGAGACTCTGCGGCTAAGGGGCACTGAAGCTTTCTTT
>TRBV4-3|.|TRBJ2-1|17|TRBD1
CASSQDDRGSSYNEQFF
TGCGCCAGCAGCCAAGACGACAGGGGGAGCTCCTACAATGAGCAGTTCTTC
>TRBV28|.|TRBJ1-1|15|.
CASIRPTGSNTEAFF
TGTGCCAGCATCCGACCAACAGGGTCGAACACTGAAGCTTTCTTT
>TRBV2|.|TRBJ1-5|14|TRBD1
CASRRGQDNQPQHF
TGTGCCAGCAGGCGGGGACAGGACAATCAGCCCCAGCATTTT
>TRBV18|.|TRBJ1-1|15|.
CASSPGTRMGTEAFF
TGTGCCAGCTCACCCGGGACACGGATGGGCACTGAAGCTTTCTTT
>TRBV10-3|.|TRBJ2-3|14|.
CATLRRADTDTQYF
TGTGCCACTCTCAGGAGAGCGGACACAGATACGCAGTATTTT
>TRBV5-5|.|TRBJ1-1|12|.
CASGRENTEAFF
TGTGCCAGCGGTAGGGAGAACACTGAAGCTTTCTTT
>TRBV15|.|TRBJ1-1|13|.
CATSSFSNTEAFF
TGTGCCACCAGCAGTTTCTCGAACACTGAAGCTTTCTTT
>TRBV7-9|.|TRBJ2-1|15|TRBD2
CASSLLAGEYNEQFF
TGTGCCAGCAGCTTACTAGCGGGGGAATACAATGAGCAGTTCTTC
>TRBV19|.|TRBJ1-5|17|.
CASSITGKGVSNQPQHF
TGTGCCAGTAGTATTACGGGAAAGGGAGTGAGCAATCAGCCCCAGCATTTT
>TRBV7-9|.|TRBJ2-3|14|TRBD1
CASRRTGSTDTQYF
TGTGCCAGCAGGAGGACAGGGTCGACAGATACGCAGTATTTT
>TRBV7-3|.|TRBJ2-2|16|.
CASSLFGNANTGELFF
TGTGCCAGCAGCTTATTCGGGAACGCGAACACCGGGGAGCTGTTTTTT
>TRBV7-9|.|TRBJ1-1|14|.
CASSSPVGQGEAFF
TGTGCCAGCAGCTCCCCTGTGGGTCAGGGGGAAGCTTTCTTT
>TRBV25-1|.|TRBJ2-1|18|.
CASSEYFTQVVGYNEQFF
TGTGCCAGCAGTGAATATTTCACTCAGGTTGTGGGCTACAATGAGCAGTTCTTC
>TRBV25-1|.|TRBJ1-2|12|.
CASRGLNYGYTF
TGTGCCAGCAGAGGGTTGAACTATGGCTACACCTTC
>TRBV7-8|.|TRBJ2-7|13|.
CASTQVAGYEQYF
TGTGCCAGCACCCAGGTGGCGGGGTACGAGCAGTACTTC
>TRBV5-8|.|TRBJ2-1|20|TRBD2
CASSLFRGTASGRAPNEQFF
TGTGCCAGCAGCTTGTTTAGGGGGACAGCTAGCGGGAGGGCCCCCAATGAGCAGTTCTTC
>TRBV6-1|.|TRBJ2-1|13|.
CATAMVSYNEQFF
TGTGCCACCGCGATGGTGTCCTACAATGAGCAGTTCTTC
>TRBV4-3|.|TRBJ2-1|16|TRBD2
CASSQALAGGRLQLFF
TGCGCCAGCAGCCAAGCTCTAGCGGGAGGGCGTCTGCAACTGTTCTTC
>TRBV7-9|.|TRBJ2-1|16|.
CASSLLAGGSDNEQFF
TGTGCCAGCAGCCTATTGGCAGGGGGGTCTGATAATGAGCAGTTCTTC
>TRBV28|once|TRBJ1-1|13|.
CASRIGLTIEAFF
TGTGCCAGCCGAATCGGACTGACTATTGAAGCTTTCTTT
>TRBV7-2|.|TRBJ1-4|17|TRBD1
CASSLVGTGGLNEKLFF
TGTGCCAGCAGCTTAGTTGGGACAGGGGGCCTTAATGAAAAACTGTTTTTT